The 25 T cell receptor beta chains given below trace back to one sample, sequenced in a study of early T cells in non-severe SARS-CoV-2 infection. MiXCR was run by TCRdb on the 5' RACE reads, yielding one entry per CDR3 protein. The table lists under 85,000 distinct CDR3 sequences, about 14% of them singletons. The input for sequencing was whole blood, taken at baseline. These receptor sequences come from an adult who was a healthcare worker with PCR-confirmed SARS-CoV-2 infection or an uninfected control (not recorded which).

This clonotype was recorded at least ten times. V and J are TRBV10-3 and TRBJ2-2; 7 nucleotides agree with TRBD2. This CDR3 has 19 amino acids. Germline values: CDR1 ENHRY, CDR2 SYGVKD. V shed 5 bases and J 5 bases; nucleotides not matched to a gene: 20. CDR3 loop: CAISPHRGDPREWTGELFF. The CDR3 coding sequence is TGTGCCATCAGTCCCCACCGGGGGGATCCCCGAGAATGGACCGGGGAGCTGTTTTTT.

As for this clonotype: At one end the junction does not follow the germline gene, possibly because of a read error. This chain connects TRBV7-3 to TRBJ2-7, with a tentative D call TRBD2 (6 bases). There are 20 residues in the CDR3. CDR1 and CDR2 from the germline V gene are SGHTA and FQGTGA. The chain's CDR3 is CASSLIGEELCFDLSHEQYF. CDR3 DNA: TGCGCCAGCAGCCTCATAGGGGAGGAGCTGTGTTTTGACCTCTCCCACGAGCAGTACTTC.

The genes are TRBV24-1 and TRBJ2-2; D gene unclear. Germline V lookup: CDR1 KGHDR, CDR2 SFDVKD. CDR3 length equals 14 residues. The ends were cut back, 10 bases at V and 2 bases at J, with 13 bases in the middle. The CDR3 nucleotides are TGTGCCACTCAGTCAACGGCTAACACCGGGGAGCTGTTTTTT. This encodes CATQSTANTGELFF.

The chain recombines TRBV7-3 with TRBJ2-1; 11 bases line up with TRBD2. The ends lost 6 bases at V and 4 bases at J; junction bases unmatched: 5. The CDR3 contains 15 residues. The V gene's germline CDR1 is SGHTA and CDR2 FQGTGA. The CDR3 DNA sequence: TGTGCCAGCAGGGTGACTAGCGGGGATTACAATGAGCAGTTCTTC. It translates to CASRVTSGDYNEQFF.

This clonotype has just a few counts. The V and J genes are TRBV11-2 and TRBJ2-1; D is possibly TRBD1 (5 bases). V was pared by 1 base and J by 9 bases, with 13 bases between. This CDR3 is 14 amino acids long. CDR1 SGHAT and CDR2 FQNNGV come from the germline V gene. The CDR3 spells CASSLVPQGGEQFF. In DNA form, the CDR3 reads TGTGCCAGCAGCTTAGTGCCGCAGGGTGGTGAGCAGTTCTTC.

The sample holds a few counts of this clonotype. The rearrangement uses TRBV5-1 and TRBJ2-7; no clear D. V was cut by 0 bases and J by 3 bases, with 7 bases left in between. This CDR3 contains 13 residues. CDR1 and CDR2 from the germline V gene are SGHRS and YFSETQ. CDR3 sequence reads: CASSLVGIYEQYF. Here the CDR3 DNA reads TGCGCCAGCAGCTTGGTGGGAATCTACGAGCAGTACTTC.

The table lists this clonotype with a few counts. V usage is TRBV29-1 and J usage is TRBJ2-3; 7 bases line up with TRBD1. V dropped 6 bases and J dropped 4; count of bases not matched to a gene: 13. CDR3 length: 15 amino acids. Germline CDR1 SQVTM, CDR2 ANQGSEA. Written as DNA, the CDR3 is TGCAGCGTCCTCGCCCAGAGGGGGCTCGCAGATACGCAGTATTTT. Amino acid sequence: CSVLAQRGLADTQYF.

There are a few counts of this clonotype. This chain links TRBV3-1 with TRBJ2-3; the D gene is possibly TRBD2 (5 bases). The CDR3 covers 14 residues. Germline assignment: CDR1 LGHDT and CDR2 YNNKEL (reference sequence). V was trimmed by 3 bases and J by 4 bases, leaving 11 bases between them. CDR3 amino acids: CASSQREGADTQYF. In DNA, the CDR3 is TGTGCCAGCAGCCAGAGAGAGGGAGCAGATACGCAGTATTTT.

The V call is TRBV5-1, the J call TRBJ1-4; D gene uncertain. Trimming removed 3 bases at V and 0 bases at J, with 12 bases between. This CDR3 is built from 16 residues. Germline CDR1 and CDR2: SGHRS and YFSETQ. CDR3 loop: CASSSGRIATNEKLFF. The CDR3 nucleotides read TGCGCCAGCAGCTCCGGGCGGATTGCAACTAATGAAAAACTGTTTTTT.

Written as DNA, the CDR3 is TGTGCTGTGGAACGGCCGATACACAATGAGCAGTTCTTC. As protein: CAVERPIHNEQFF. This chain links TRBV11-1 with TRBJ2-1, with D uncertain. In germline, CDR1 is SGHAT, CDR2 FQDESV (reference sequence). There are 13 residues in the CDR3.

The chain uses TRBV18 and TRBJ2-5, with D tentatively TRBD1 or TRBD2 (6 bases each). V was clipped by 0 bases and J by 5 bases, with 13 bases between them. In germline, CDR1 is KGHSH, CDR2 LQKENI. The CDR3 runs 15 residues. This chain's CDR3 is CASSPPQGGKETQYF. In DNA, the CDR3 is TGTGCCAGCTCACCACCACAGGGCGGGAAGGAGACCCAGTACTTC.

The V call is TRBV18, the J call TRBJ2-2; TRBD2 might be the D (6 bases). This CDR3 has 18 residues. Germline CDR1 KGHSH, CDR2 LQKENI. Trimming took off 3 bases at V and 0 bases at J, with 17 bases between the two ends. The CDR3 region is CASSPQLTSRTNTGELFF. The CDR3 coding sequence is TGTGCCAGCTCACCGCAGTTAACTAGCAGAACGAACACCGGGGAGCTGTTTTTT.

The chain employs TRBV21-1 and TRBJ2-5; the DNA was not compared with TRBD2, the D call given in the table. TRBV21-1 is a pseudogene. The CDR3 loop spans 18 amino acids. The CDR3 region is CASSNPGLAGGRAGTQYF. The CDR3 DNA reads TGTGCCAGCAGCAACCCCGGACTAGCGGGAGGCCGGGCGGGGACCCAGTACTTC.

This clonotype was recorded at least ten times. The chain has TRBV2 and TRBJ2-1; TRBD1 is a possible D gene (5 bases). V gave up 2 bases and J gave up 8 bases, with 7 bases separating them. Germline CDR1 and CDR2: SNHLY and FYNNEI. CDR3 length: 12 residues. This CDR3 reads CASSERRDEQFF. The CDR3 DNA follows: TGTGCCAGCAGTGAACGCAGGGATGAGCAGTTCTTC.

This clonotype has at least ten counts. The chain employs TRBV6-2 or TRBV6-3 and TRBJ2-7, with 7 bases that match TRBD1. Germline trimming cut 7 bases from V and 1 base from J; bases unmatched to any gene: 7. Germline CDR1 and CDR2: MNHEY and SVGEGT. The CDR3 runs to 14 residues. The CDR3 is CASTPDRRSYEQYF. The CDR3 DNA is TGTGCCAGCACCCCGGACAGGCGATCCTACGAGCAGTACTTC.

This clonotype showed up many times. The chain recombines TRBV2 with TRBJ2-1, with D hard to call. V shed 2 bases and J shed 5 bases, with 7 bases lying between them. Per the germline V gene, CDR1 is SNHLY and CDR2 is FYNNEI. The CDR3 consists of 13 residues. The CDR3 DNA sequence: TGTGCCAGCAGTGAAAGGCTAAACAATGAGCAGTTCTTC. Translation gives CASSERLNNEQFF. Full variable domain (missing parts from reference TRBV2 and TRBJ2-1): EPEVTQTPSHQVTQMGQEVILRCVPISNHLYFYWYRQILGQKVEFLVSFYNNEISEKSEIFDDQFSVERPDGSNFTLKIRSTKLEDSAMYFCASSERLNNEQFFGPGTRLTVL.

The chain carries TRBV4-2 and TRBJ2-1; 8 bases align to TRBD2. The CDR3 extends over 16 amino acids. V lost 0 bases and J lost 4; bases outside the gene matches: 5. Germline lookup yields CDR1 LGHNA and CDR2 YNFKEQ. DNA for the CDR3: TGTGCCAGCAGCCAAGATATCAAGCGGGAGTACAATGAGCAGTTCTTC. Amino acids: CASSQDIKREYNEQFF.

This chain links TRBV12-3 or TRBV12-4 with TRBJ2-7; TRBD1 is a possible D gene (5 bases). With 6 bases removed from V and 3 bases from J, the gap between germline ends came to 15 bases. This CDR3 contains 14 residues. The CDR3 sequence: CASSPMTEIYEQYF. The CDR3 nucleotides are TGTGCCAGCAGCCCGATGACAGAGATCTACGAGCAGTACTTC.

In its sample, this clonotype was seen many times. The chain recombines TRBV2 with TRBJ2-1; possible D gene TRBD2, 7 bases. Trimming cost V 9 bases and J 0 bases, with 15 bases left between them. CDR1 is SNHLY and CDR2 is FYNNEI in the germline V gene. This CDR3 spans 15 amino acids. The CDR3 coding sequence is TGTGCCAGGGGGGGGCTAGCGAGCTCCTACAATGAGCAGTTCTTC. Amino acid sequence: CARGGLASSYNEQFF.

In DNA form, the CDR3 reads TGTGCCAGCAGCTTAGTGGGACAGACCAATCAGCCCCAGCATTTT. Translated, it gives CASSLVGQTNQPQHF. This chain connects TRBV7-2 to TRBJ1-5; TRBD1 matches at 7 bases. V was pared by 1 base and J by 3 bases, with 3 bases of the junction left unmatched. The CDR3 covers 15 residues. The V gene's germline CDR1 is SGHTA and CDR2 FQGNSA.

This clonotype was picked up a small number of times. The chain has TRBV6-5 and TRBJ2-2, with D possibly being TRBD1 (6 bases). Germline CDR1 MNHEY, CDR2 SVGAGI. This CDR3 has 15 amino acids. Trimming left V 4 bases short and J 6 bases short, with 15 bases between. This chain's CDR3 is CASSSPGRGSGELFF. The CDR3 DNA is TGTGCCAGCAGTTCTCCGGGCAGGGGCTCCGGGGAGCTGTTTTTT.

V usage is TRBV29-1 and J usage is TRBJ2-5; a weak D match, TRBD2 (6 bases). CDR3 length equals 12 residues. From germline, CDR1 is SQVTM and CDR2 ANQGSEA. CDR3: CRATGGRETQYF. The DNA of the CDR3 is TGCAGGGCGACCGGGGGACGAGAGACCCAGTACTTC.

This clonotype was counted between two and nine times. The chain carries TRBV18 and TRBJ2-7; 10 nucleotides align to TRBD2. CDR1 and CDR2 (germline): KGHSH, LQKENI. After removal of 4 bases from V and 4 bases from J, the junction contained 7 bases not matched to a gene. The CDR3 has 15 amino acids. CDR3 residues: CASSRTSSGSYEQYF. DNA for the CDR3: TGTGCCAGCTCACGCACGTCTAGCGGGAGTTACGAGCAGTACTTC.

V is TRBV12-3 or TRBV12-4 and J is TRBJ2-7; D is undetermined. This CDR3 comprises 13 residues. Trimming removed 7 bases from V and 1 base from J, with 11 bases in between. The CDR3 DNA reads as TGTGCCAGCACACCCGGAGTATCCTACGAGCAGTACTTC. Translated, it gives CASTPGVSYEQYF.

The rearrangement joins TRBV19 to TRBJ1-5; D remains unclear. V dropped 3 bases and J dropped 3 bases, with 9 bases sitting between them. The CDR3 length is 14 residues. CDR1 LNHDA and CDR2 SQIVND come from the germline V gene (reference sequence). CDR3 nucleotides: TGTGCCAGTAGTATCCTACAGCTCAATCAGCCCCAGCATTTT. Protein: CASSILQLNQPQHF.